This is a list of T cell receptor beta chains from one sample in a study of cytomegalovirus exposure and HLA in healthy donors. Sequencing used immunoSEQ multiplex PCR; TCRdb keeps in-frame clones, though not all of them. Of roughly 110,000 clones listed, around three quarters are singletons. Sequencing was carried out using PBMCs. These TCRs come from a woman aged 50 to 60 in good health and CMV-seropositive. The CDR3 runs from the conserved cysteine through the conserved F or W. The D gene is left open where the match is weak. Not all rows give a size; the values are once, few, many and, for expanded clones, a class.

D,size,V,J,CDR3,DNA
.,.,TRBV4-2,TRBJ2-5,CASSHAGYQEAQYF,TGTGCCAGCAGCCACGCAGGGTACCAAGAGGCCCAGTACTTC
.,.,TRBV2,TRBJ1-5,CASSERGRGQPQHF,TGTGCCAGCAGTGAAAGAGGGAGAGGGCAGCCCCAGCATTTT
TRBD1,.,TRBV5-1,TRBJ1-3,CASSPDRVGNTIYF,TGCGCCAGCAGCCCTGACAGGGTAGGGAACACCATATATTTT
TRBD1,.,TRBV7-6,TRBJ2-7,CASSLATPFGQGYSYEQYF,TGTGCCAGCAGCTTAGCGACCCCTTTTGGACAGGGGTACTCCTACGAGCAGTACTTC
.,.,TRBV28,TRBJ1-3,CASSLRLLRGNTIYF,TGTGCCAGCAGTTTGAGGTTATTGCGGGGAAACACCATATATTTT
TRBD1,.,TRBV10-3,TRBJ2-7,CAISAGQPGEQYF,TGTGCCATCAGTGCGGGACAGCCTGGCGAGCAGTACTTC
TRBD1,.,TRBV27,TRBJ1-6,CASSIGDRGRNSPLHF,TGTGCCAGCAGCATTGGTGACAGGGGGCGAAATTCACCCCTCCACTTT
.,.,TRBV7-9,TRBJ2-3,CASSPSTDTQYF,TGTGCCAGCAGCCCGAGCACAGATACGCAGTATTTT
.,.,TRBV28,TRBJ2-7,CASSLGFSNAVSSSYEQYF,TGTGCCAGCAGTTTGGGTTTTTCGAACGCAGTTAGCAGCTCCTACGAGCAGTACTTC
.,once,TRBV2,TRBJ2-3,CASSDRGDTQYF,TGTGCCAGCAGTGATAGGGGAGATACGCAGTATTTT
.,once,TRBV5-1,TRBJ1-4,CASSLTSVGGEKLFF,TGCGCCAGCAGCTTGACGAGCGTTGGAGGGGAAAAACTGTTTTTT
TRBD1,.,TRBV28,TRBJ1-1,CASSFPRTGITEAFF,TGTGCCAGCAGTTTCCCTAGGACAGGGATTACTGAAGCTTTCTTT
TRBD1,.,TRBV19,TRBJ2-7,CATLDRGRHEQYF,TGTGCCACCCTGGACAGGGGGCGGCACGAGCAGTACTTC
.,.,TRBV25-1,TRBJ1-4,CASSAMQGSREKLFF,TGTGCCAGCAGTGCCATGCAGGGCTCGAGGGAAAAACTGTTTTTT
.,few,TRBV19,TRBJ2-1,CASSLRVVYNEQFF,TGTGCCAGTAGTCTCAGGGTAGTGTACAATGAGCAGTTCTTC
TRBD1,.,TRBV2,TRBJ1-2,CASRRDSGYTF,TGTGCCAGCAGGCGGGACAGTGGCTACACCTTC
.,many,TRBV27,TRBJ2-2,CASTDLSGELFF,TGTGCCAGCACAGATTTGTCCGGGGAGCTGTTTTTT
TRBD2,.,TRBV2,TRBJ2-5,CASSEVRQRGGRETQYF,TGTGCCAGCAGTGAAGTGAGGCAGCGGGGGGGCCGTGAGACCCAGTACTTC
TRBD1,.,TRBV6-1,TRBJ1-2,CASSQPGTGGYGYTF,TGTGCCAGCAGCCAACCCGGGACAGGTGGCTATGGCTACACCTTC